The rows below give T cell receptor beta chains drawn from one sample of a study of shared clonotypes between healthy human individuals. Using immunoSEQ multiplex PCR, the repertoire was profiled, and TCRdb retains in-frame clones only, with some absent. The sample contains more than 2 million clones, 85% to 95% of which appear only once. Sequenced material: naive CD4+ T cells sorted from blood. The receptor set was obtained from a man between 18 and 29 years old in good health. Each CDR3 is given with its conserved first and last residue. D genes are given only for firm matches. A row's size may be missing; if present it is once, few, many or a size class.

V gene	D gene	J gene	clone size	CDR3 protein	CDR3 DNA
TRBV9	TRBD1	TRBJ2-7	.	CASSSRDRGPYEQYF	TGTGCCAGCAGCTCCCGTGACAGGGGCCCCTACGAGCAGTACTTC
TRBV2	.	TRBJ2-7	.	CASRGLTYEQYF	TGTGCCAGCCGAGGCCTTACCTACGAGCAGTACTTC
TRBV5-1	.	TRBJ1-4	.	CASSLNPAPNWEKLFF	TGCGCCAGCAGCTTAAATCCCGCCCCAAATTGGGAAAAACTGTTTTTT
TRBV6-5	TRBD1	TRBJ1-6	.	CASSWGPDRNNSPLHF	TGTGCCAGCAGTTGGGGACCGGACAGGAATAATTCACCCCTCCACTTT
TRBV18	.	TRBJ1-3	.	CASSQESSGNTIYF	TGTGCCAGCAGCCAAGAGAGCTCTGGAAACACCATATATTTT
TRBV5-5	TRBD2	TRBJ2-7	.	CASSMGLAGVREQYF	TGTGCCAGCAGCATGGGACTAGCGGGAGTGCGGGAGCAGTACTTC
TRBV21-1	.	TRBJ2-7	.	CASSLPGLASYYEQYF	TGTGCCAGCAGTCTTCCGGGACTAGCGTCTTACTACGAGCAGTACTTC
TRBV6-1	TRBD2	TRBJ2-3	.	CASSSGGEGDTQYF	TGTGCCAGCAGTAGCGGGGGGGAGGGAGATACGCAGTATTTT
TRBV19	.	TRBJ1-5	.	CASSIVAGNNQPQHF	TGTGCCAGTAGTATAGTTGCAGGGAACAATCAGCCCCAGCATTTT
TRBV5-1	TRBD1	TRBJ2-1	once	CASRRDRVLSYNEQFF	TGCGCCAGCAGACGCGACAGGGTACTCTCCTACAATGAGCAGTTCTTC
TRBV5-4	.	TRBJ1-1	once	CASRDLGGTEAFF	TGTGCCAGCAGGGACCTGGGGGGCACTGAAGCTTTCTTT
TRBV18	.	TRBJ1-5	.	CASSPRTGWRQPQHF	TGTGCCAGCTCACCACGCACAGGGTGGCGACAGCCCCAGCATTTT
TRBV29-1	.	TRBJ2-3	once	CSVRSDTQYF	TGCAGCGTGAGATCAGATACGCAGTATTTT
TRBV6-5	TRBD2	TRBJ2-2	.	CASSLAGGSTGELFF	TGTGCCAGCAGTCTAGCGGGGGGCTCCACCGGGGAGCTGTTTTTT
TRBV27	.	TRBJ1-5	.	CASRTTAFSNQPQHF	TGTGCCAGCAGAACGACAGCTTTTAGCAATCAGCCCCAGCATTTT
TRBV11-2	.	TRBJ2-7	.	CASSPQGYEQYF	TGTGCCAGCAGCCCACAGGGTTACGAGCAGTACTTC
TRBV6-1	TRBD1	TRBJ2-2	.	CAGTGGTGELFF	TGTGCCGGGACAGGGGGCACCGGGGAGCTGTTTTTT
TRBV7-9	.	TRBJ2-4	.	CASSFRTDPNIQYF	TGTGCCAGCAGCTTCCGGACAGATCCAAACATTCAGTACTTC
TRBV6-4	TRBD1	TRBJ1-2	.	CASSVGQHKNYGYTF	TGTGCCAGCAGTGTGGGACAGCATAAGAACTATGGCTACACCTTC
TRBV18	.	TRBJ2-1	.	CASSQQSRGEQFF	TGTGCCAGCAGCCAACAATCCCGGGGTGAGCAGTTCTTC
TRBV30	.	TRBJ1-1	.	CAWSTSMGKRLNTEAFF	TGTGCCTGGAGTACCTCCATGGGAAAACGGCTGAACACTGAAGCTTTCTTT
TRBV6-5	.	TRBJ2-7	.	CASRTVYEQYF	TGTGCCAGCAGGACCGTCTACGAGCAGTACTTC
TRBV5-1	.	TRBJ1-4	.	CASSPTGTDNEKLFF	TGCGCCAGCAGCCCAACCGGGACGGACAATGAAAAACTGTTTTTT
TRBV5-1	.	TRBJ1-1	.	CASAPQGNTEAFF	TGCGCCAGCGCCCCACAGGGAAACACTGAAGCTTTCTTT
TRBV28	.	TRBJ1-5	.	CASLWGGLGLGQPQHF	TGTGCCAGCCTCTGGGGGGGGCTAGGGTTGGGGCAGCCCCAGCATTTT
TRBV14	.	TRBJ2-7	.	CASSQSQETYEQYF	TGTGCCAGCAGCCAAAGCCAAGAAACCTACGAGCAGTACTTC
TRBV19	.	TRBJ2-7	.	CASTSDREGYEQYF	.
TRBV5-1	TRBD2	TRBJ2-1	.	CASSQSGTSSNEQFF	TGCGCCAGCAGCCAATCCGGGACTAGCAGCAATGAGCAGTTCTTC
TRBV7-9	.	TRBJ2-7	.	CASSDGTGGLAGDEQYF	TGTGCCAGCAGTGACGGGACAGGAGGATTAGCGGGGGACGAGCAGTACTTC
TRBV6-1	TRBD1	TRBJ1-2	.	CASNKPSTGGEGYTF	TGTGCCAGCAATAAGCCCTCGACAGGGGGAGAAGGCTACACCTTC
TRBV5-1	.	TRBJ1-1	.	CASSSLMNTEAFF	TGCGCCAGCAGCTCCCTTATGAACACTGAAGCTTTCTTT
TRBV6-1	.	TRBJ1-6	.	CASLVGQNSPLHF	TGTGCCAGCCTAGTTGGTCAAAATTCACCCCTCCACTTT
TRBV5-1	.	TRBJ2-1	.	CASSLAPGRVDEQFF	TGCGCCAGCAGCTTGGCCCCGGGCAGGGTTGATGAGCAGTTCTTC
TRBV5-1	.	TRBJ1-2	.	CASRGSGDNYGYTF	TGCGCCAGCAGGGGCAGTGGGGATAACTATGGCTACACCTTC
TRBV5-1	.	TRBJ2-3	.	CASSLAVGKVTDTQYF	TGCGCCAGCAGCTTGGCCGTGGGTAAGGTCACAGATACGCAGTATTTT
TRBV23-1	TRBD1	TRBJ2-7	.	CASSLGAGTAFSYEQYF	TGCGCCAGCAGTCTTGGAGCCGGGACAGCGTTCTCCTACGAGCAGTACTTC
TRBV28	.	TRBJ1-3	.	CASTMGASGNTIYF	TGTGCCAGCACCATGGGAGCCTCTGGAAACACCATATATTTT
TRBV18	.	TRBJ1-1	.	CASSPPLGVNTEAFF	TGTGCCAGCTCACCACCGTTAGGGGTGAACACTGAAGCTTTCTTT
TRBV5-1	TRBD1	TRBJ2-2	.	CASSGQDAGELFF	TGCGCCAGCAGCGGACAGGATGCCGGGGAGCTGTTTTTT
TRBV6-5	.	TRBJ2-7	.	CASSYDRRGPYEQYF	TGTGCCAGCAGTTACGACCGCAGGGGACCCTACGAGCAGTACTTC
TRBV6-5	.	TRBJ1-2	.	CASSRPGSSRAYTF	TGTGCCAGCAGTCGTCCGGGGTCCAGCCGGGCCTACACCTTC
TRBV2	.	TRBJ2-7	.	CASSEAGIVDEQYF	TGTGCCAGCAGTGAGGCAGGGATTGTTGACGAGCAGTACTTC
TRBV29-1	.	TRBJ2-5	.	CSVAEGQGETQYF	TGCAGCGTTGCCGAGGGGCAAGGAGAGACCCAGTACTTC
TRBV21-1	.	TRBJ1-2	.	CASALGVGYGYTF	TGTGCCAGCGCCTTAGGGGTTGGGTATGGCTACACCTTC
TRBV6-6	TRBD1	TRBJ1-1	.	CASRGTGHTEAFF	TGTGCCAGCAGGGGGACAGGGCACACTGAAGCTTTCTTT
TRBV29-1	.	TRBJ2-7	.	CSVARDTSNEQYF	TGCAGCGTTGCGCGGGACACCTCTAACGAGCAGTACTTC
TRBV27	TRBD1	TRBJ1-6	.	CASRTISGTGGMRANSPLHF	TGTGCCAGCAGGACGATTTCCGGGACAGGGGGCATGAGGGCGAATTCACCCCTCCACTTT
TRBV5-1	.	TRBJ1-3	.	CASRGIGSLSGNTIYF	TGCGCCAGCAGAGGGATCGGCAGCTTATCTGGAAACACCATATATTTT
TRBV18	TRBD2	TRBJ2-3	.	CASSPPSGGPVSTDTQYF	TGTGCCAGCTCACCACCTAGCGGGGGCCCCGTTAGCACAGATACGCAGTATTTT
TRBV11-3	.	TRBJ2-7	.	CASSLEASTYCDLYEQYF	TGTGCCAGCAGCTTAGAGGCCAGTACCTATTGCGATCTCTACGAGCAGTACTTC
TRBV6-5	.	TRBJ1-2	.	CASSYEGLYGYTF	TGTGCCAGCAGTTACGAAGGACTTTATGGCTACACCTTC
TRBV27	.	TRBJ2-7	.	CASRPGGTGSYEQYF	TGTGCCAGCAGGCCGGGGGGGACAGGGAGCTACGAGCAGTACTTC
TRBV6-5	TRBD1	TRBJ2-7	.	CASRAGTGGSYEQYF	TGTGCCAGCAGGGCCGGGACAGGGGGCTCCTACGAGCAGTACTTC
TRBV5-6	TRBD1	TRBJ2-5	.	CASSLPGGETQYF	TGTGCCAGCAGCTTGCCAGGGGGAGAGACCCAGTACTTC
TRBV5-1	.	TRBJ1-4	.	CASSPAQHSEKLFF	TGCGCCAGCAGCCCCGCCCAGCACAGCGAAAAACTGTTTTTT
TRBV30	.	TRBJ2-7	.	CAWVGDSEQYF	TGTGCCTGGGTTGGCGACAGCGAGCAGTACTTC
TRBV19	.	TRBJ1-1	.	CASSLSVGGRTEAFF	TGTGCCAGTAGCCTAAGCGTCGGGGGGCGGACTGAAGCTTTCTTT
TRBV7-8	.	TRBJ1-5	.	CASSLDLGEGQPQHF	TGTGCCAGCAGCTTAGATCTGGGTGAGGGTCAGCCCCAGCATTTT
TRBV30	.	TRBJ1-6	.	CAWGAGEDSPLHF	TGTGCCTGGGGGGCCGGGGAGGATTCACCCCTCCACTTT
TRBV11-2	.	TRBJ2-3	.	CASLHTDTQYF	TGTGCCAGCCTACATACAGATACGCAGTATTTT